The entry that follows covers one T cell receptor beta chain sequence. The assay was immunoSEQ multiplex PCR, and TCRdb's table has in-frame clones only and misses some. The data show 100,000 to 150,000 clones, over 90% seen once. This sample stems from a study of cytomegalovirus exposure and HLA in healthy donors. The source of this sequence is a young woman in good health and CMV-seronegative. The sequencing input was PBMCs.

CDR3 in amino acids: CASSPGGGPYNEQFF. The DNA for the CDR3 is TGTGCCAGCAGCCCGGGGGGGGGCCCCTACAATGAGCAGTTCTTC. The J gene is TRBJ2-1, the V gene TRBV27; 8 bases align to TRBD2. This CDR3 comprises 15 residues. V was clipped by 6 bases and J by 2 bases; unmatched bases: 6. Looked up from germline, CDR1 is MNHEY and CDR2 is SMNVEV (reference sequence).